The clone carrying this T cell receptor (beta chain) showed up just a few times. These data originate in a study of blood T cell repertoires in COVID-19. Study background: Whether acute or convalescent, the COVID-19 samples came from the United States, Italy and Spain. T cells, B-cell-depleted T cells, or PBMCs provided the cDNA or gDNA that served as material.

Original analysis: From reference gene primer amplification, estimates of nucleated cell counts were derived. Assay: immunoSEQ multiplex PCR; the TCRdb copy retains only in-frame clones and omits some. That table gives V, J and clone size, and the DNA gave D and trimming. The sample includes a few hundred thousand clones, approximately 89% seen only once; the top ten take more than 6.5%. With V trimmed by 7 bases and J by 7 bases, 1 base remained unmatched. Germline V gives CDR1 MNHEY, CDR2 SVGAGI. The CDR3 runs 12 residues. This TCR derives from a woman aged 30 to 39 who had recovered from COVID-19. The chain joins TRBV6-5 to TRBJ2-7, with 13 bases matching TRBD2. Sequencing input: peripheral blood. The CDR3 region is CASKGLAGEQYF. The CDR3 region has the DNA TGTGCCAGCAAGGGACTAGCGGGAGAGCAGTACTTC.